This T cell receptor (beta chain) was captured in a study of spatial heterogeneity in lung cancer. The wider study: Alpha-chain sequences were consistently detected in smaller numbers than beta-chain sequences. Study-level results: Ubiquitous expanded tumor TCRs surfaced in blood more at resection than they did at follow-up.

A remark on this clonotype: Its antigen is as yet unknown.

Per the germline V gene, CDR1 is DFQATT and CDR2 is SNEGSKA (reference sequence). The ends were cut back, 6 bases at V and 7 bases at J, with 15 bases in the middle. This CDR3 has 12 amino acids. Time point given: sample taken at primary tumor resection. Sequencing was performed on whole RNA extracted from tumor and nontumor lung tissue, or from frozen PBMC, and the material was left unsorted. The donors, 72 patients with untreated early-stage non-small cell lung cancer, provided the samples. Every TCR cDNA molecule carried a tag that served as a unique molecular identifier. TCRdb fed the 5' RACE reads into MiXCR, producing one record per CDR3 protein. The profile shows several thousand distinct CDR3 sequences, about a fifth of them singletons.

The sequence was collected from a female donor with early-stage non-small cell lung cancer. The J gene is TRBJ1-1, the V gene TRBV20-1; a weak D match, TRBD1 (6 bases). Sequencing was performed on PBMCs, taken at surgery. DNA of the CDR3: TGCAGTGCCGAGACGGGACACAATGAAGCTTTCTTT. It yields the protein CSAETGHNEAFF.